The 14 T cell receptor beta chains presented below share a single source sample, sequenced in a study of blood T cells in healthy people across ages. A sample-barcoded 5' primer and a J-beta primer mix were used in a second PCR of roughly 6 to 11 cycles. TCRdb re-derived calls from the 5' RACE reads in MiXCR, one entry per CDR3 protein. Of about 1.6 million distinct CDR3 sequences in the sample, about 35% were seen once. Specimen: blood. The receptors stem from a woman aged 25-40 years in good health.

The chain carries TRBV4-1 and TRBJ2-3; D gene unclear. Germline values: CDR1 MGHRA, CDR2 YSYEKL. Trimming removed 1 base from V and 2 bases from J, with 7 bases in between. The CDR3 runs 14 residues. The CDR3, as DNA: TGCGCCAGCAGCCAAGTTTCCATCACAGATACGCAGTATTTT. Translation gives CASSQVSITDTQYF.

The genes are TRBV29-1 and TRBJ2-7; D may correspond to TRBD1 or TRBD2 (5 bases each). Germline V lookup: CDR1 SQVTM, CDR2 ANQGSEA. The V end lost 4 bases, the J end lost 6 bases, and 10 bases lay between the germline ends. The CDR3 covers 11 residues. The CDR3 region is CSVGRGAEQYF. CDR3 bases: TGCAGCGTTGGACGAGGGGCCGAGCAGTACTTC.

V usage is TRBV27 and J usage is TRBJ2-1; TRBD2 might be the D (6 bases). The CDR3 runs to 15 residues. CDR1 is MNHEY and CDR2 is SMNVEV in the germline V gene (reference sequence). V gave up 8 bases and J gave up 9 bases, with 23 bases separating them. The CDR3 protein is CASVARDWRVGEQFF. In DNA form, the CDR3 reads TGTGCCAGCGTAGCCCGGGACTGGCGCGTGGGTGAGCAGTTCTTC.

This clonotype was found a few times. The chain links TRBV15 to TRBJ1-1, with D possibly matching TRBD1 (6 bases). The CDR3 loop spans 15 amino acids. The V gene lost 7 bases and the J gene lost 0 bases, with 15 bases spanning the gap. Germline V gene sequence: CDR1 LNHNV, CDR2 YYDKDF (reference sequence). The CDR3 DNA reads as TGTGCCACCACCAAAACAGGGCGCATGAACACTGAAGCTTTCTTT. The encoded protein is CATTKTGRMNTEAFF. Combining the CDR3 with reference TRBV15 and TRBJ1-1 gives the whole variable domain DAMVIQNPRYQVTQFGKPVTLSCSQTLNHNVMYWYQQKSSQAPKLLFHYYDKDFNNEADTPDNFQSRRPNTSFCFLDIRSPGLGDTAMYLCATTKTGRMNTEAFFGQGTRLTVV.

The chain employs TRBV6-6 and TRBJ1-2; D is unresolved. The CDR3 runs 13 residues. Germline CDR1 and CDR2: MNHNY and SVGAGI (reference sequence). V was clipped by 8 bases and J by 7 bases, with 17 bases between them. The chain's CDR3 is CASSLSDISGYTF. CDR3 sequence (DNA): TGTGCCAGCTCCCTTTCTGATATCAGTGGCTACACCTTC.

The chain couples TRBV18 to TRBJ2-1, with 8 bases that match TRBD1. Germline V CDR1 and CDR2: KGHSH, LQKENI. This CDR3 has 17 amino acids. V was clipped by 6 bases and J by 5 bases; unmatched bases: 15. The CDR3 is CASSTRPGTGMNNEQFF. CDR3 sequence (DNA): TGTGCCAGCTCGACGAGGCCCGGGACAGGTATGAACAATGAGCAGTTCTTC.

This clonotype has more than one count but fewer than ten. This rearrangement joins TRBV7-9 to TRBJ2-1; TRBD2 matches at 11 bases. Germline CDR1 and CDR2: SEHNR and FQNEAQ (reference sequence). The CDR3 is 16 amino acids. Trimming took 5 bases from V and 3 from J; bases not matched to a gene: 6. The CDR3 sequence: CASSDTSGRSYNEQFF. The CDR3, as DNA: TGTGCCAGCAGCGATACTAGCGGGAGAAGCTACAATGAGCAGTTCTTC. The full variable domain, completed using reference TRBV7-9 and TRBJ2-1, is DTGVSQNPRHKITKRGQNVTFRCDPISEHNRLYWYRQTLGQGPEFLTYFQNEAQLEKSRLLSDRFSAERPKGSFSTLEIQRTEQGDSAMYLCASSDTSGRSYNEQFFGPGTRLTVL.

The rearrangement joins TRBV20-1 to TRBJ2-3; 7 positions agree with TRBD2. Germline V gene sequence: CDR1 DFQATT, CDR2 SNEGSKA (reference sequence). The CDR3 sequence is 18 residues long. V was clipped by 0 bases and J by 2 bases; unmatched bases: 14. CDR3 sequence reads: CSARDFSNTGGPTDTQYF. The CDR3 DNA sequence: TGCAGTGCTAGAGATTTCTCCAACACGGGAGGCCCCACAGATACGCAGTATTTT.

The V gene is TRBV4-2, the J gene TRBJ2-1; no definite D call. The CDR3 totals 14 residues. From germline, CDR1 is LGHNA and CDR2 YNFKEQ. Trimming shortened V by 1 base and J by 5 bases, and 9 bases separated the two germline ends. The CDR3 loop is CASSQGLDDNEQFF. In DNA, the CDR3 is TGTGCCAGCAGCCAAGGGCTAGACGACAATGAGCAGTTCTTC.

This clonotype was detected only a few times. This sequence joins TRBV10-3 and TRBJ1-1; tentatively, D is TRBD1 (5 bases). V lost 0 bases, J lost 0 bases, and 11 bases lay in between. This CDR3 contains 16 residues. Germline V CDR1 and CDR2: ENHRY, SYGVKD. CDR3 in DNA: TGTGCCATCAGTGAGTCAATTGGGACGGTGAACACTGAAGCTTTCTTT. Translating gives CAISESIGTVNTEAFF.

V usage is TRBV7-8 and J usage is TRBJ2-7, with 7 bases lining up with TRBD1. Germline V gene data show CDR1 as SGHVS and CDR2 as FQNEAQ. V dropped 5 bases and J dropped 3; count of bases not matched to a gene: 16. This CDR3 comprises 17 residues. The CDR3 loop reads CASSPPNSGTANYEQYF. The DNA of the CDR3 is TGTGCCAGCAGCCCACCTAACTCCGGGACAGCCAACTACGAGCAGTACTTC.

Remarks on this clonotype: One end of the junction does not line up with germline, which may come from a read error. The J gene is TRBJ2-5, the V gene TRBV7-9; the match to TRBD1 covers 11 bases. The CDR3 length is 17 residues. Germline CDR1 reads SEHNR; CDR2 reads FQNEAQ (reference sequence). The CDR3 nucleotides are TGTACCAGCAGCTCCCCTACCGGGACAGGGGGTCGAGAGACCCAGTACTTC. Residues: CTSSSPTGTGGRETQYF.

As to this clonotype: A much larger clone lies a single base off, so this may be a read error. V and J are TRBV5-5 and TRBJ2-7, with D tentatively TRBD2 (6 bases). The last part of the DNA fits TRBJ2-4 better; the J call may be wrong. Germline V CDR1 and CDR2: SGHKS, YYEKEE (reference sequence). The CDR3 is 15 residues long. Written as DNA, the CDR3 is TGTGTCAGCAGCCCGGGAGACAGTGTCAAAAACATTCAGTACTTC. Translated, it gives CVSSPGDSVKNIQYF.

This chain links TRBV12-3 or TRBV12-4 with TRBJ2-4, with D perhaps matching TRBD1 (5 bases). The closer fit of TRBJ2-7 to the DNA end suggests the J call may be wrong. CDR3 size: 12 residues. The CDR3: CASSARVSEQYF. As DNA, the CDR3 is TGTGCCAGCAGTGCCAGGGTCAGCGAGCAGTACTTC.